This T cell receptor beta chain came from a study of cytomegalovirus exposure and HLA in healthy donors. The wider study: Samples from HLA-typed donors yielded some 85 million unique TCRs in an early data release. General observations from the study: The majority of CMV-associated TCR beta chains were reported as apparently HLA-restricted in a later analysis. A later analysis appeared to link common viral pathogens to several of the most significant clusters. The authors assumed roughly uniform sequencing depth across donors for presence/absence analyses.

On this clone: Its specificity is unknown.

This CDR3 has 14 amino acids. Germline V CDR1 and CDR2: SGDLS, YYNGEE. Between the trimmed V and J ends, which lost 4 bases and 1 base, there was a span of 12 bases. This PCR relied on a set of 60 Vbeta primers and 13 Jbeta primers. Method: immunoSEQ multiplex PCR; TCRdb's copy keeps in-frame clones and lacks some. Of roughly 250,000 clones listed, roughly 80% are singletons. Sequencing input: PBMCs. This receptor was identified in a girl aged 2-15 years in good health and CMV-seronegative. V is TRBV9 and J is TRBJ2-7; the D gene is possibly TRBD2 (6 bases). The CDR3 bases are TGTGCCAGCAGCCCCGGGACTGCGTCCTACGAGCAGTACTTC. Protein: CASSPGTASYEQYF.